The present entry profiles one T cell receptor (beta chain) with its context. Its target is not known. TCRdb's copy holds only in-frame clones and misses some; the assay was immunoSEQ multiplex PCR. Of some 12,000 clones listed, roughly 80% are singletons. Germline V gene data show CDR1 as SGDLS and CDR2 as YYNGEE. The V and J ends lost 3 bases and 6 bases respectively, with 7 bases between them. CDR3 length: 12 residues. These data come from a study of OX40 agonist ivuxolimab in advanced cancers. As for the study in general: Ivuxolimab was delivered to patients intravenously every 2 weeks at doses spanning 0.01 to 10 mg/kg. Three dose-escalation patients had partial responses: one with hepatocellular carcinoma and two with cutaneous melanoma.

Study results and limitations: The authors also found low normalized T-cell clonal expansion in some nonresponders. At 0.1 to 3.0 mg/kg, clonal expansion of CD4+ and CD8+ blood T cells had occurred by week 6.

The specimen comprised CD4+ or CD8+ T cells sorted from blood, sampled in a trial of the OX40 agonist ivuxolimab. The chain carries TRBV9 and TRBJ2-1; no definite D call. The receptor was isolated from an adult with an advanced solid tumor such as melanoma, head and neck, liver or kidney cancer. The CDR3 sequence is CASSDLSNEQFF. The DNA for the CDR3 is TGTGCCAGCAGCGATTTGTCCAATGAGCAGTTCTTC.